This entry concerns a single TCR beta chain. Antigen: not known. The data belong to a study of cytomegalovirus exposure and HLA in healthy donors. Findings of the study overall: Some public TCRs appeared in many individuals, while most sequences were rare. In vitro confirmation showed three CMV-associated chains to be CMV antigen specific. Among the most significant clusters, several appeared linked to common viral pathogens in a later analysis.

PCR used 60 Vbeta primers and 13 Jbeta primers. Produced via immunoSEQ multiplex PCR; TCRdb's table is partial and in-frame only. The data show under 200,000 clones, around 82% seen once. The CDR3 runs to 12 residues. The germline V and J ends were trimmed by 5 bases and 4 bases, with 9 bases remaining between them. Germline V gene sequence: CDR1 GTSNPN, CDR2 SVGIG (reference sequence). This clonotype was obtained from a man aged 35 to 55 in good health and CMV-seronegative. The chain is built from TRBV30 and TRBJ1-5, with D maybe TRBD1 (6 bases). Material: PBMCs. CDR3 DNA: TGTGCCTGGGGGACACTTAATCAGCCCCAGCATTTT. Translation gives CAWGTLNQPQHF. Full variable domain (rest looked up from reference TRBV30 and TRBJ1-5): SQTIHQWPATLVQPVGSPLSLECTVEGTSNPNLYWYRQAAGRGLQLLFYSVGIGQISSEVPQNLSASRPQDRQFILSSKKLLLSDSGFYLCAWGTLNQPQHFGDGTRLSIL.